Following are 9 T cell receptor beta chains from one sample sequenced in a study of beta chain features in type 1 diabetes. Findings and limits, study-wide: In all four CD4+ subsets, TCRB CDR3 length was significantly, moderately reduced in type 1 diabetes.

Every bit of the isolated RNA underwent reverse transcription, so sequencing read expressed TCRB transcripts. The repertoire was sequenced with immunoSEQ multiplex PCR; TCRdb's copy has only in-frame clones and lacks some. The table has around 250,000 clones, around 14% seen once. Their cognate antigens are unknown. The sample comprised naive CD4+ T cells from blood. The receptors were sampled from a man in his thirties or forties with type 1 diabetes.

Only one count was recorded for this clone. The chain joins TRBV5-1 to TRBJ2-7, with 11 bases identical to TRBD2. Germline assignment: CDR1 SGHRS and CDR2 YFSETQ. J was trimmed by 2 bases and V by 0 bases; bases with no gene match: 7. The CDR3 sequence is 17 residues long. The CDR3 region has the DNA TGCGCCAGCAGCTTGGGGCTAGCGGGGGGCCAAACCTACGAGCAGTACTTC. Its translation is CASSLGLAGGQTYEQYF.

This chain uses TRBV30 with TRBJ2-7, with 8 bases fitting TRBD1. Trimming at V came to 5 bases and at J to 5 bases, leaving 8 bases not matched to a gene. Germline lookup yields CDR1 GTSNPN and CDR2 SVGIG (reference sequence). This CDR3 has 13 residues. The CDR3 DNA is TGTGCCTGGGCAGGGGGCTTTGTTGACGAGCAGTACTTC. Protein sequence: CAWAGGFVDEQYF.

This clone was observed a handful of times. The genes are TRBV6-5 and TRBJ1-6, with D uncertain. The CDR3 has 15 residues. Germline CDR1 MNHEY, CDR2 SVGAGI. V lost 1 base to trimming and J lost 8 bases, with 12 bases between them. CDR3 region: CASSYFEPSDSPLHF. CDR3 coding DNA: TGTGCCAGCAGTTACTTCGAGCCTAGTGATTCACCCCTCCACTTT.

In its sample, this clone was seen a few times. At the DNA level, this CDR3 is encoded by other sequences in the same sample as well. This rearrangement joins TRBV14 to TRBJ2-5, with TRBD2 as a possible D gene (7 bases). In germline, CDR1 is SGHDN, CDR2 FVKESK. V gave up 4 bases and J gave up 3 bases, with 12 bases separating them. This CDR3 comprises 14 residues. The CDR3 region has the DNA TGTGCCAGCAGCCTAGGCGGGGGCGAAGAGACCCAGTACTTC. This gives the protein CASSLGGGEETQYF. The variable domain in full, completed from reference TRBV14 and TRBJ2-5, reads EAGVTQFPSHSVIEKGQTVTLRCDPISGHDNLYWYRRVMGKEIKFLLHFVKESKQDESGMPNNRFLAERTGGTYSTLKVQPAELEDSGVYFCASSLGGGEETQYFGPGTRLLVL.

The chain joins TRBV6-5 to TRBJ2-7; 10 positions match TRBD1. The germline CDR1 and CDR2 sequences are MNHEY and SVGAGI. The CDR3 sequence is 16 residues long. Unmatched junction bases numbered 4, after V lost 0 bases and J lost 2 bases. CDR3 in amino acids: CASSYSWTGGAYEQYF. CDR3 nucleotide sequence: TGTGCCAGCAGTTACTCGTGGACAGGGGGAGCCTACGAGCAGTACTTC.

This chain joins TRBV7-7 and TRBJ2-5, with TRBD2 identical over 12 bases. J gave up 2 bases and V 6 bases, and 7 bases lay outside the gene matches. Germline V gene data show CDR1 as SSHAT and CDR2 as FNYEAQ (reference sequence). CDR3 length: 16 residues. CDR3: CASSPGLAGQQETQYF. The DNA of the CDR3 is TGTGCCAGCAGTCCGGGACTAGCGGGCCAACAAGAGACCCAGTACTTC.

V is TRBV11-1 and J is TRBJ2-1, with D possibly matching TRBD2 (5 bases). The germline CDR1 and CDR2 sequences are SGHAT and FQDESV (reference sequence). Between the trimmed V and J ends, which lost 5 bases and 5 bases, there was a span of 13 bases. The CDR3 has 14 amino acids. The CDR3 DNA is TGTGCCAGCAGCGGTTACGGGGTCCACAATGAGCAGTTCTTC. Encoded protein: CASSGYGVHNEQFF.

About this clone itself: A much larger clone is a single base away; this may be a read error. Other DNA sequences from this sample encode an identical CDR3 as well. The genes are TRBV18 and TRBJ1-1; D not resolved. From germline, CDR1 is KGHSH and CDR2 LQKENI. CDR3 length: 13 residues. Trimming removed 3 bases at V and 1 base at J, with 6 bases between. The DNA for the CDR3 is TGTGCCAGCTCACCGGGCAGGAACACTGAAGCTTTCTTT. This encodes CASSPGRNTEAFF.

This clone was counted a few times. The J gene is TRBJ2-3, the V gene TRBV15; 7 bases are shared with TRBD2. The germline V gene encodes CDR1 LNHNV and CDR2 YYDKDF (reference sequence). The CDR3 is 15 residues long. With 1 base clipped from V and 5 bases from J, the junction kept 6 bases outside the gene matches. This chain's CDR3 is CATSRGGLLGDTQYF. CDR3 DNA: TGTGCCACCAGCAGAGGGGGACTATTGGGAGATACGCAGTATTTT.